Each of the 18 T cell receptor beta chains below was sequenced from the same sample in a study of blood T cell repertoires in COVID-19. TCRdb's table, derived via immunoSEQ multiplex PCR, lists solely in-frame clones and lacks some. Found here are more than 100,000 clones, over 75% of them singletons; the top ten hold approximately 2.3%. The sequencing sample was made of peripheral blood. These receptors were taken from a man in his 70s with active COVID-19.

This clone appeared a single time. This chain joins TRBV5-5 and TRBJ1-2; 11 bases agree with TRBD1. This CDR3 has 16 residues. The germline V gene has CDR1 SGHKS and CDR2 YYEKEE (reference sequence). J lost 8 bases, V lost 6 bases, and 15 bases had no gene match. The CDR3 coding sequence is TGTGCCAGCAACCTAAGGACAGGGGGCGTTCTGGAAGGCTACACCTTC. This encodes CASNLRTGGVLEGYTF. Using reference TRBV5-5 and TRBJ1-2 for the parts outside the CDR3, the full variable domain is DAGVTQSPTHLIKTRGQQVTLRCSPISGHKSVSWYQQVLGQGPQFIFQYYEKEERGRGNFPDRFSARQFPNYSSELNVNALLLGDSALYLCASNLRTGGVLEGYTFGSGTRLTVV.

The chain carries TRBV2 and TRBJ2-2; 8 nucleotides line up with TRBD2. The CDR3 contains 16 residues. The germline CDR1 and CDR2 sequences are SNHLY and FYNNEI. J lost 7 bases, V lost 7 bases, and 14 bases had no gene match. The CDR3 protein is CASTPGLVTQNGELFF. The CDR3 DNA is TGTGCCAGCACCCCGGGACTAGTAACCCAAAACGGGGAGCTGTTTTTT.

The chain is built from TRBV7-9 and TRBJ2-3, with 11 bases fitting TRBD2. CDR1 is SEHNR, CDR2 FQNEAQ, per germline (reference sequence). Trimming at V came to 5 bases and at J to 3 bases, leaving 13 bases not matched to a gene. The length of the CDR3 is 18 residues. The DNA of the CDR3 is TGTGCCAGCAGCCTTTCATCCTTAGCGGGAGGGCCGACAGATACGCAGTATTTT. It is translated as CASSLSSLAGGPTDTQYF.

This sequence joins TRBV11-2 and TRBJ2-5; no firm D call. Between the trimmed V and J ends, which lost 5 bases and 2 bases, there was a span of 9 bases. The germline gives CDR1 SGHAT, CDR2 FQNNGV. The CDR3 is 13 amino acids. CDR3 amino acids: CASSLGYQETQYF. The CDR3 nucleotides read TGTGCCAGCAGCCTCGGTTATCAAGAGACCCAGTACTTC.

This chain joins TRBV7-9 and TRBJ2-5; 7 bases map to TRBD2. Germline loops: CDR1 SEHNR, CDR2 FQNEAQ (reference sequence). The V gene end was trimmed by 2 bases and the J gene end by 1 base; junction bases not matched to a gene: 7. This CDR3 has 16 residues. Here the CDR3 reads CASSLRVPSGQETQYF. The CDR3, as DNA: TGTGCCAGCAGCTTAAGAGTCCCTAGCGGCCAAGAGACCCAGTACTTC.

The CDR3 DNA is TGTGCCAGCAGCCGACTAGCGGGAGCCTACGAGCAGTACTTC. As protein: CASSRLAGAYEQYF. This rearrangement joins TRBV6-2 or TRBV6-3 to TRBJ2-7; 12 nucleotides agree with TRBD2. The CDR3 is made up of 14 amino acids. Per the germline V gene, CDR1 is MNHEY and CDR2 is SVGEGT. J lost 2 bases, V lost 6 bases, and 2 bases had no gene match.

The J gene is TRBJ1-1, the V gene TRBV5-1; D gene unclear. V was cut by 0 bases and J by 4 bases, with 10 bases left in between. Germline assignment: CDR1 SGHRS and CDR2 YFSETQ. This CDR3 is built from 14 residues. CDR3 in DNA: TGCGCCAGCAGCTTGGTTACTCGGGGCACTGAAGCTTTCTTT. Translating gives CASSLVTRGTEAFF. Drawing the rest from reference TRBV5-1 and TRBJ1-1, the complete variable domain is KAGVTQTPRYLIKTRGQQVTLSCSPISGHRSVSWYQQTPGQGLQFLFEYFSETQRNKGNFPGRFSGRQFSNSRSEMNVSTLELGDSALYLCASSLVTRGTEAFFGQGTRLTVV.

The genes are TRBV28 and TRBJ1-5; TRBD1 matches 11 bases. The CDR3 runs to 16 residues. Trimming cost V 5 bases and J 4 bases; bases outside gene matches: 7. Germline lookup yields CDR1 MDHEN and CDR2 SYDVKM. The CDR3 DNA reads TGTGCCAGCAGTGTGGGGGACAGGGGGAGTAATCAGCCCCAGCATTTT. It specifies CASSVGDRGSNQPQHF.

The CDR3 reads CASQTGTGGTEAFF. CDR3 in DNA: TGTGCCAGCCAAACGGGGACAGGTGGAACTGAAGCTTTCTTT. The chain combines TRBV18 with TRBJ1-1; 8 nucleotides agree with TRBD1. The germline V gene has CDR1 KGHSH and CDR2 LQKENI. This CDR3 spans 14 amino acids. V was pared by 8 bases and J by 5 bases, with 10 bases of the junction left unmatched.

The rearrangement uses TRBV12-3 or TRBV12-4 and TRBJ1-5; no reliable D call. This CDR3 has 13 residues. V was pared by 2 bases and J by 4 bases, with 6 bases between. CDR3 sequence reads: CASSLRGNQPQHF. Written as DNA, the CDR3 is TGTGCCAGCAGTTTAAGAGGAAATCAGCCCCAGCATTTT.

This chain uses TRBV18 with TRBJ2-5, with D unresolved. The CDR3 covers 12 residues. Per the germline V gene, CDR1 is KGHSH and CDR2 is LQKENI. Trimming took 3 bases from V and 7 from J, leaving 9 bases between them. The CDR3 sequence is CASSPPSGTQYF. The CDR3 DNA sequence: TGTGCCAGCTCACCGCCTTCGGGGACCCAGTACTTC.

CDR3 DNA: TGTGCCAGCAGCGCGGTGGGAGGGGGCTCTGGAAACACCATATATTTT. Translating it yields CASSAVGGGSGNTIYF. The chain carries TRBV9 and TRBJ1-3, with D possibly being TRBD1 (6 bases). Deletions cut 3 bases from V and 0 bases from J, with 13 bases between. Germline V lookup: CDR1 SGDLS, CDR2 YYNGEE. This CDR3 region has 16 residues.

The V call is TRBV19, the J call TRBJ2-1; 11 nucleotides agree with TRBD2. CDR1 and CDR2 from the germline V gene are LNHDA and SQIVND (reference sequence). The CDR3 extends over 15 amino acids. Losses at the gene ends were 5 bases for V and 12 bases for J; bases not matched to a gene: 12. Here the CDR3 DNA reads TGTGCCAGTAGTTCCGGGGCTAGCGGGAGGCGAGGGCAGTTCTTC. Protein product: CASSSGASGRRGQFF.

The rearrangement uses TRBV27 and TRBJ2-1; TRBD2 matches at 14 bases. Germline lookup yields CDR1 MNHEY and CDR2 SMNVEV (reference sequence). This CDR3 spans 17 amino acids. The V segment lost 5 bases and the J segment 4 bases; nucleotides outside the gene matches: 7. In DNA form, the CDR3 reads TGTGCCAGCAGTGCAGGACTAGCGGGAGGCAAATACAATGAGCAGTTCTTC. This translates into CASSAGLAGGKYNEQFF.

The chain joins TRBV30 to TRBJ2-1; D call uncertain. CDR1 GTSNPN and CDR2 SVGIG come from the germline V gene (reference sequence). V was shortened by 6 bases and J by 8 bases, with 17 bases between the two germline ends. The CDR3 consists of 13 residues. CDR3 DNA sequence: TGTGCCTGTGGCCGACTTCTAGTCCATGAGCAGTTCTTC. Residues: CACGRLLVHEQFF.

The CDR3 loop is CASTTVYPGELFF. In DNA form, the CDR3 reads TGTGCCAGCACAACGGTGTATCCCGGGGAGCTGTTTTTT. The chain recombines TRBV6-6 with TRBJ2-2; no definite D call. CDR1 is MNHNY, CDR2 SVGAGI, per germline (reference sequence). V gave up 7 bases and J gave up 6 bases, with 12 bases separating them. The CDR3 consists of 13 residues.

This sequence joins TRBV9 and TRBJ2-1; D gene ambiguous. CDR1 is SGDLS and CDR2 is YYNGEE in the germline V gene. V shed 4 bases and J shed 5 bases, with 16 bases lying between them. The CDR3 has 15 amino acids. In DNA, the CDR3 is TGTGCCAGCAGCCCCCGGTCGAGGATCAACAATGAGCAGTTCTTC. This sequence encodes CASSPRSRINNEQFF.

V is TRBV2 and J is TRBJ2-1; D may be TRBD1 (6 bases). Trimming took off 1 base at V and 4 bases at J, with 11 bases between the two ends. Germline CDR1 SNHLY, CDR2 FYNNEI. The CDR3 length is 15 residues. This CDR3 is CASSEVGHPYNEQFF. The CDR3 region has the DNA TGTGCCAGCAGTGAAGTGGGACACCCTTACAATGAGCAGTTCTTC.